This note documents a single TCR beta chain sequence. The source of the sample is a study of blood T cell repertoires in COVID-19. Overall study: PBMCs, B-cell-depleted T cells, or T cells were the source of the cDNA or gDNA that made up the material.

The protocol was immunoSEQ multiplex PCR, while the TCRdb copy is restricted to in-frame clones and leaves out a portion. The sample lists about 270,000 clones; approximately 83% were seen once. V gave up 4 bases and J gave up 2 bases; unmatched junction bases: 7. The CDR3 contains 16 residues. Germline loops: CDR1 MDHEN, CDR2 SYDVKM. The rearrangement uses TRBV28 and TRBJ2-7; 11 bases match TRBD2. This TCR was recovered from a woman aged 45-59 years who had recovered from COVID-19. Sequenced material: peripheral blood. Here the CDR3 reads CASSSPTSGSPYEQYF. The CDR3 nucleotides read TGTGCCAGCAGTTCTCCTACTAGCGGGAGCCCCTACGAGCAGTACTTC. Variable domain in full (rest from reference TRBV28 and TRBJ2-7): DVKVTQSSRYLVKRTGEKVFLECVQDMDHENMFWYRQDPGLGLRLIYFSYDVKMKEKGDIPEGYSVSREKKERFSLILESASTNQTSMYLCASSSPTSGSPYEQYFGPGTRLTVT.